The 31 T cell receptor beta chains below were found in one sample sequenced in a study of T cells in localized non-small cell lung cancer. Measured with immunoSEQ multiplex PCR; TCRdb has only the in-frame clones, and not every one. The sample records just over 70,000 clones, 70% to 90% being singletons. Sequenced material: peripheral blood, taken before any cancer treatment. These receptors were taken from a male donor older than 55 with stage III squamous cell lung carcinoma.

The V gene is TRBV6-1, the J gene TRBJ1-1; the match to TRBD1 covers 8 bases. This CDR3 comprises 14 residues. The germline V gene encodes CDR1 MNHNS and CDR2 SASEGT. V trimming: 6 bases; J trimming: 4 bases; junction bases outside the gene matches: 7. The CDR3, as DNA: TGTGCCAGCAGATCGGACAGGGCGGGCACTGAAGCTTTCTTT. Its protein product is CASRSDRAGTEAFF.

CDR3: CASSEDGDTQYF. The CDR3, as DNA: TGCGCCAGCAGTGAAGATGGAGATACGCAGTATTTT. The chain couples TRBV10-1 to TRBJ2-3; unclear D gene. The CDR3 sequence is 12 residues long. CDR1 and CDR2 from the germline V gene are WNHNN and SYGVQD (reference sequence). V was pared by 3 bases and J by 5 bases, with 6 bases between.

The chain uses TRBV19 and TRBJ2-2, with 7 bases that match TRBD1. This CDR3 region has 15 residues. Looked up from germline, CDR1 is LNHDA and CDR2 is SQIVND (reference sequence). V trimming: 8 bases; J trimming: 4 bases; junction bases outside the gene matches: 10. The CDR3 region is CASHYRGKGTGELFF. The CDR3 DNA reads as TGTGCCAGTCATTACAGGGGAAAGGGCACCGGGGAGCTGTTTTTT.

The chain has TRBV4-2 and TRBJ2-2; D remains unclear. The V end was cut by 2 bases, the J end by 5 bases, with 9 bases between. Per germline, CDR1 LGHNA and CDR2 YNFKEQ. This CDR3 has 14 residues. CDR3 DNA sequence: TGTGCCAGCAGCCAACAGACACGAACCGGGGAGCTGTTTTTT. It yields the protein CASSQQTRTGELFF.

The rearrangement uses TRBV9 and TRBJ1-2; no reliable D call. Germline V gene sequence: CDR1 SGDLS, CDR2 YYNGEE. The V end lost 3 bases, the J end lost 8 bases, and 8 bases lay between the germline ends. The CDR3 runs 11 residues. The CDR3 here is CASSASGGYTF. In DNA, the CDR3 is TGTGCCAGCAGCGCGTCGGGGGGCTACACCTTC.

V and J are TRBV27 and TRBJ1-1; D might be TRBD1 (5 bases). This CDR3 has 13 residues. The V end lost 4 bases, the J end lost 9 bases, and 15 bases lay between the germline ends. CDR1 and CDR2 (germline): MNHEY, SMNVEV (reference sequence). The chain's CDR3 is CASSSGRLGKAFF. The CDR3 region has the DNA TGTGCCAGCAGTTCGGGACGGCTGGGTAAAGCTTTCTTT.

This chain uses TRBV7-3 with TRBJ2-1; TRBD2 aligns across 8 bases. The CDR3 extends over 15 amino acids. Germline assignment: CDR1 SGHTA and CDR2 FQGTGA. V lost 3 bases to trimming and J lost 7 bases; unmatched junction nucleotides: 8. The CDR3 protein is CASSFRAGVGNEQFF. The CDR3 DNA follows: TGTGCCAGCAGCTTCCGAGCGGGGGTTGGTAATGAGCAGTTCTTC.

The gene calls are TRBV5-4 and TRBJ1-2, with TRBD1 identical over 8 bases. V shed 5 bases and J 2 bases; nucleotides not matched to a gene: 5. Germline loops: CDR1 SGHNT, CDR2 YYREEE (reference sequence). This CDR3 has 14 amino acids. The CDR3 loop reads CASSPRQGNYGYTF. CDR3 bases: TGTGCCAGCAGTCCGAGACAGGGGAACTATGGCTACACCTTC. Full variable domain (rest looked up from reference TRBV5-4 and TRBJ1-2): ETGVTQSPTHLIKTRGQQVTLRCSSQSGHNTVSWYQQALGQGPQFIFQYYREEENGRGNFPPRFSGLQFPNYSSELNVNALELDDSALYLCASSPRQGNYGYTFGSGTRLTVV.

The CDR3 spells CASSLRAEAGANVLTF. CDR3 nucleotide sequence: TGTGCCAGTAGTCTCAGAGCCGAGGCTGGGGCCAACGTCCTGACTTTC. The rearrangement joins TRBV19 to TRBJ2-6; no clear D gene. CDR1 is LNHDA, CDR2 SQIVND, per germline (reference sequence). The CDR3 extends over 16 amino acids. Trimming removed 5 bases at V and 2 bases at J, with 13 bases between.

This chain connects TRBV5-1 to TRBJ2-7, with 9 positions matching TRBD1. Trimming removed 4 bases from V and 4 bases from J; junction bases left unmatched: 6. Per germline, CDR1 SGHRS and CDR2 YFSETQ. This CDR3 has 14 residues. The CDR3 DNA is TGCGCCAGCAGCGTGACACAGGGGGCTTACGAGCAGTACGTC. As protein: CASSVTQGAYEQYV.

J is TRBJ1-1 and V is TRBV2; D might be TRBD1 (6 bases). The CDR3 consists of 13 residues. In germline, CDR1 is SNHLY, CDR2 FYNNEI. Trimming left V 5 bases short and J 6 bases short, with 13 bases between. Here the CDR3 reads CASSLDSLPEAFF. Here the CDR3 DNA reads TGTGCCAGCAGTCTGGACAGTCTACCTGAAGCTTTCTTT.

This chain connects TRBV6-1 to TRBJ1-1; unclear D gene. Germline V CDR1 and CDR2: MNHNS, SASEGT. V lost 4 bases and J lost 8, with 8 bases in between. The CDR3 has 11 amino acids. The CDR3 loop reads CASSANLEAFF. CDR3 bases: TGTGCCAGCAGTGCAAATTTAGAAGCTTTCTTT.

The chain carries TRBV5-4 and TRBJ2-1, with D unresolved. This CDR3 is 13 amino acids long. Per germline, CDR1 SGHNT and CDR2 YYREEE (reference sequence). The V end was cut by 0 bases, the J end by 5 bases, with 6 bases between. In DNA form, the CDR3 reads TGTGCCAGCAGCTTGGGACCTCACAATGAGCAGTTCTTC. Amino acid sequence: CASSLGPHNEQFF. Filled out from reference TRBV5-4 and TRBJ2-1, the complete variable domain reads ETGVTQSPTHLIKTRGQQVTLRCSSQSGHNTVSWYQQALGQGPQFIFQYYREEENGRGNFPPRFSGLQFPNYSSELNVNALELDDSALYLCASSLGPHNEQFFGPGTRLTVL.

The chain joins TRBV7-2 to TRBJ2-4, with 7 bases aligning to TRBD1. Unmatched junction bases numbered 9, after V lost 4 bases and J lost 0 bases. The CDR3 runs 17 residues. Germline CDR1 SGHTA, CDR2 FQGNSA. The CDR3 DNA follows: TGTGCCAGCAGCTCCCGGGACAGCATACTAGCCAAAAACATTCAGTACTTC. Protein product: CASSSRDSILAKNIQYF.

The rearrangement uses TRBV5-1 and TRBJ2-1; 8 bases agree with TRBD2. Germline CDR1 reads SGHRS; CDR2 reads YFSETQ. The CDR3 has 17 residues. With 1 base clipped from V and 1 base from J, the junction kept 7 bases outside the gene matches. CDR3 nucleotide sequence: TGCGCCAGCAGCTTGCTAAGAAGCGGGGGATCCTACAATGAGCAGTTCTTC. This gives the protein CASSLLRSGGSYNEQFF.

V is TRBV7-8 and J is TRBJ2-4; 7 bases align to TRBD2. This CDR3 has 19 amino acids. With 5 bases clipped from V and 1 base from J, the junction kept 17 bases outside the gene matches. From germline, CDR1 is SGHVS and CDR2 FQNEAQ. As DNA, the CDR3 is TGTGCCAGCAGCGCTAGGGACTACGGCGGGGAAGCGGCCAAAAACATTCAGTACTTC. Encoded protein: CASSARDYGGEAAKNIQYF.

The chain joins TRBV7-2 to TRBJ2-3; D tentatively fits TRBD1 or TRBD2 (5 bases each). Trimming removed 1 base from V and 0 bases from J, with 8 bases in between. Germline V lookup: CDR1 SGHTA, CDR2 FQGNSA. This CDR3 is 15 amino acids long. The DNA for the CDR3 is TGTGCCAGCAGCTTAGTGGGGGTTAGCACAGATACGCAGTATTTT. The encoded protein is CASSLVGVSTDTQYF.

The V call is TRBV4-3, the J call TRBJ2-2, with a tentative D call TRBD1 (6 bases). V gave up 0 bases and J gave up 6 bases, with 11 bases separating them. CDR1 is LGHNA and CDR2 is YSLEER in the germline V gene. CDR3 length: 15 amino acids. CDR3 sequence (DNA): TGCGCCAGCAGCCAAGATAGGGGGTTCTCCGGGGAGCTGTTTTTT. This sequence encodes CASSQDRGFSGELFF.

A single count supports this clone. The CDR3 reads CASSSSRFGYTF. The CDR3 bases are TGTGCCAGCAGCAGTAGCAGGTTTGGCTACACCTTC. The chain carries TRBV5-6 and TRBJ1-2; no definite D call. This CDR3 contains 12 residues. CDR1 is SGHDT and CDR2 is YYEEEE in the germline V gene. The ends were cut back, 4 bases at V and 7 bases at J, with 11 bases in the middle.

This chain connects TRBV19 to TRBJ2-5, with 7 positions matching TRBD2. The CDR3 extends over 15 amino acids. Trimming removed 1 base from V and 2 bases from J; junction bases left unmatched: 4. From germline, CDR1 is LNHDA and CDR2 SQIVND (reference sequence). CDR3 bases: TGTGCCAGTAGTATAGGTGCTAGCGGACAAGAGACCCAGTACTTC. It is translated as CASSIGASGQETQYF. Variable domain in full (rest from reference TRBV19 and TRBJ2-5): DGGITQSPKYLFRKEGQNVTLSCEQNLNHDAMYWYRQDPGQGLRLIYYSQIVNDFQKGDIAEGYSVSREKKESFPLTVTSAQKNPTAFYLCASSIGASGQETQYFGPGTRLLVL.

The CDR3 nucleotides read TGTGCCAGTACCAACCCAGGGGAATCTGGCTACACCTTC. This translates into CASTNPGESGYTF. This chain joins TRBV9 and TRBJ1-2; perhaps TRBD1 as D (6 bases). Germline lookup yields CDR1 SGDLS and CDR2 YYNGEE. Trimming pared 8 bases from V and 7 bases from J, leaving 18 bases between. The CDR3 is 13 residues long.

The chain has TRBV30 and TRBJ1-3, with D perhaps TRBD1 (6 bases). This CDR3 contains 13 residues. With 0 bases removed from V and 6 bases from J, the gap between germline ends came to 9 bases. Germline CDR1 is GTSNPN and CDR2 is SVGIG (reference sequence). The DNA of the CDR3 is TGTGCCTGGAGTGTAGGGGGATTAAACACCATATATTTT. This encodes CAWSVGGLNTIYF. The complete variable domain, with remaining parts taken from reference TRBV30 and TRBJ1-3, reads SQTIHQWPATLVQPVGSPLSLECTVEGTSNPNLYWYRQAAGRGLQLLFYSVGIGQISSEVPQNLSASRPQDRQFILSSKKLLLSDSGFYLCAWSVGGLNTIYFGEGSWLTVV.

The CDR3 spells CASSGWDRGSHEQYF. The CDR3 DNA sequence: TGTGCCAGCAGCGGATGGGACAGGGGGTCCCACGAGCAGTACTTC. J is TRBJ2-7 and V is TRBV7-9; 11 bases align to TRBD1. This CDR3 spans 15 amino acids. The ends lost 5 bases at V and 5 bases at J; junction bases unmatched: 8. Looked up from germline, CDR1 is SEHNR and CDR2 is FQNEAQ (reference sequence).

The V call is TRBV29-1, the J call TRBJ1-1; no reliable D call. Germline lookup yields CDR1 SQVTM and CDR2 ANQGSEA. CDR3 length: 15 residues. V was shortened by 4 bases and J by 4 bases, with 19 bases between the two germline ends. CDR3 nucleotide sequence: TGCAGCGTTGGTCAACTAGCGTCCTGGGGCACTGAAGCTTTCTTT. This sequence encodes CSVGQLASWGTEAFF.

V is TRBV15 and J is TRBJ1-4; D perhaps matches TRBD1 (5 bases). The CDR3 covers 14 residues. V lost 8 bases to trimming and J lost 6 bases, with 16 bases between them. Germline V lookup: CDR1 LNHNV, CDR2 YYDKDF (reference sequence). CDR3 amino acids: CATSPGHSDEKLFF. In DNA, the CDR3 is TGTGCCACCTCTCCTGGACACTCGGATGAAAAACTGTTTTTT.

This chain links TRBV5-1 with TRBJ1-6; D is unresolved. Germline CDR1 and CDR2: SGHRS and YFSETQ. The ends were cut back, 0 bases at V and 14 bases at J, with 18 bases in the middle. This CDR3 has 15 residues. This chain's CDR3 is CASSLVASWGQALHF. For the CDR3, the DNA is TGCGCCAGCAGCTTGGTGGCCTCGTGGGGTCAGGCCCTCCACTTT.

The genes are TRBV30 and TRBJ1-2; 8 bases align to TRBD1. The V gene end was trimmed by 5 bases and the J gene end by 7 bases; junction bases not matched to a gene: 9. The CDR3 is 13 residues long. Germline V gives CDR1 GTSNPN, CDR2 SVGIG (reference sequence). CDR3 DNA: TGTGCCTGGGCCCAGGGGGACAGGAGTGGCTACACCTTC. Its translation: CAWAQGDRSGYTF.

The chain links TRBV30 to TRBJ1-1; D perhaps matches TRBD1 (5 bases). V lost 4 bases to trimming and J lost 3 bases, with 15 bases between them. Germline lookup yields CDR1 GTSNPN and CDR2 SVGIG (reference sequence). This CDR3 region has 14 residues. The CDR3 here is CAWIPRDGYTEAFF. The CDR3 nucleotides read TGTGCCTGGATTCCCCGGGACGGATACACTGAAGCTTTCTTT.

This clone came up a few times. This chain joins TRBV7-2 and TRBJ1-1; 7 positions agree with TRBD1. V lost 5 bases and J lost 6; bases outside the gene matches: 3. Germline CDR1 reads SGHTA; CDR2 reads FQGNSA. The CDR3 has 12 residues. This chain's CDR3 is CASSIGQAEAFF. The DNA for the CDR3 is TGTGCCAGCAGCATTGGACAGGCTGAAGCTTTCTTT.

DNA of the CDR3: TGCGCCAGCAGCCCCCATATAGCGGGGGCCCAAGAGACCCAGTACTTC. Amino acids: CASSPHIAGAQETQYF. This chain links TRBV5-1 with TRBJ2-5, with 9 bases identical to TRBD2. The ends lost 4 bases at V and 1 base at J; junction bases unmatched: 8. The CDR3 runs 16 residues. Germline loops: CDR1 SGHRS, CDR2 YFSETQ.

The chain uses TRBV11-2 and TRBJ1-1, with D hard to call. The germline V gene has CDR1 SGHAT and CDR2 FQNNGV. Deletions cut 0 bases from V and 6 bases from J, with 8 bases between. CDR3 size: 13 residues. As DNA, the CDR3 is TGTGCCAGCAGCTTAGATAGGGTTGCTGAAGCTTTCTTT. It codes for CASSLDRVAEAFF.